The entry below describes one TCR beta chain. What antigen it recognizes has not been identified. Per-base qualities were not stored, and no clone one base away is much larger. The entry originates in a study of blood T cell repertoires in COVID-19 (dated by TCRdb to about 2020). With respect to the entire study: Samples covering the acute and convalescent phases of COVID-19 were provided by collaborators in the United States, Italy and Spain. The repertoires were released in a freely available public database intended as a resource for research on the immune response to SARS-CoV-2. Where HLA class I and class II types were available, the types were taken from metadata supplied by the sample provider, not from assay-based typing. The sample metadata nearly always contained a de-identified subject ID, COVID-19 status, age in years and sex. Subjects who had been exposed to COVID-19, were actively infected with it, or had recovered from it provided the deeply sampled blood TCRbeta repertoires that made up the dataset. Samples were obtained from the ongoing ImmuneRACE study (first 160 participants) and from some 1,300 subjects provided by 6 global collaborators. The prospective study material was composed of cDNA or gDNA derived from T cells, B-cell-depleted T cells, or PBMCs. The study at large found these results: Clinical and demographic metadata were provided uncurated, with the amount varying by source and participant.

The collaborating institutions used their own protocols to collect whole blood in K2EDTA tubes. Collaborator samples were shipped for TCRbeta analysis as frozen whole blood, isolated PBMCs, or DNA extracted from either sample type. TCRbeta CDR3 regions were amplified from genomic DNA by means of the immunoSEQ Assay, a bias-controlled multiplex PCR. Per the source publication's procedure: Nucleated cell counts per sample were estimated from amplification of reference gene primers within the assay. To quantify the absolute abundance of each unique TCRbeta CDR3 rearrangement, sequence reads were collapsed and filtered. For each sample, productive Simpson clonality was calculated as the square root of Simpson's diversity index over productive rearrangements. Entries here come from immuneACCESS through TCRdb and include only in-frame sequences with V and J called. Some clones fail to appear in such tables; in the studies checked, an unresolved V gene covers under half of the shortfall, and the cause of the remainder is unknown. D and trimming were read from the DNA, whereas the V and J calls and clone size are those reported in that table. This sample comprises 94,000 or so clones, about 91% of them detected only once. The top ten hold 7.5% to 9.5% of the sample.

Inclusive of the bounding cysteine and phenylalanine, the CDR3 is 14 residues long. Of all the DNA, just the CDR3 is kept, 42 bases in frame from base 1. Trimming removed 7 bases from V and 3 bases from J; the gene matches leave 8 bases unexplained. Taken from the germline V gene (reference sequence), the CDR1 and CDR2 loops are LGHDT and YNNKEL. This sequence originates from a woman between 65 and 79 years old with acute or convalescent COVID-19. The sequencing sample was made of peripheral blood. The chain employs TRBV3-1 (or the pseudogene TRBV3-2) and TRBJ1-1; TRBD1 fits 7 bases in the junction. For the CDR3, the sequence is CASTLQGEYTEAFF. The DNA sequence is TGTGCCAGCACTCTCCAGGGGGAATACACTGAAGCTTTCTTT.